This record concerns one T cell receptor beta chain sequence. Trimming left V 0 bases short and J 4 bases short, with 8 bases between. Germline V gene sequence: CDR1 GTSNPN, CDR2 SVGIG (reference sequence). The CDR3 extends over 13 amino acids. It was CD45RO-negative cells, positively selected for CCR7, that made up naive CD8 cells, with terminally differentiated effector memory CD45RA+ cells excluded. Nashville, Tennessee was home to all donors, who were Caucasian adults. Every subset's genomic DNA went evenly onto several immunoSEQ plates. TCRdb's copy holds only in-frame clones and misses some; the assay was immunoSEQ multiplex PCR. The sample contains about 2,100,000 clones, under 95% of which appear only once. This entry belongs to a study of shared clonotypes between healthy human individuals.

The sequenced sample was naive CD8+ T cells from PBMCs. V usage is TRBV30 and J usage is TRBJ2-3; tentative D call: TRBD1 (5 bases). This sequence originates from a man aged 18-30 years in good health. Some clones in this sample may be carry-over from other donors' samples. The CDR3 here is CAWSVDSPDTQYF. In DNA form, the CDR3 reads TGTGCCTGGAGTGTAGACAGCCCAGATACGCAGTATTTT.